This TCR beta chain appears in the sequencing data of a study of T-cell memory formation after mild COVID-19. MiXCR was run by TCRdb on the 5' RACE reads, yielding one entry per CDR3 protein. The table shows around 400,000 distinct CDR3 sequences, with roughly 26% occurring only once. This CDR3 contains 16 residues. The germline V and J ends were trimmed by 11 bases and 1 base, with 21 bases remaining between them. This TCR was sampled from an adult woman who had mild COVID-19 (a few samples of this study predate the infection). Cell type and time point are not known. V and J are TRBV23-1 and TRBJ1-5; tentative D call: TRBD1 (6 bases). TRBV23-1 is an ORF, and what it does is uncertain. The source material was PBMCs or a T cell subset sorted from them (not recorded which). CDR3 DNA sequence: TGCGCCCCAGGGGCCCGGCAAGAACAGAGCAATCAGCCCCAGCATTTT. Translating it yields CAPGARQEQSNQPQHF.